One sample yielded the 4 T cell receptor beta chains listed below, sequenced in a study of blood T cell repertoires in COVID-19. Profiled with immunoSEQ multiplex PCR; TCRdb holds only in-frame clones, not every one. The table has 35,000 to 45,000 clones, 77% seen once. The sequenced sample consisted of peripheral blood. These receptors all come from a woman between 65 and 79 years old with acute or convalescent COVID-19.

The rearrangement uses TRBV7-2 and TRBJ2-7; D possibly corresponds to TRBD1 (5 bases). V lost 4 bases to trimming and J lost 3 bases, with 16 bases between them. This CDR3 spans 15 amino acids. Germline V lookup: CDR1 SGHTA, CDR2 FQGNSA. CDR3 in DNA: TGTGCCAGCAGCTCTAGAGCACAGGAGTACTACGAGCAGTACTTC. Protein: CASSSRAQEYYEQYF.

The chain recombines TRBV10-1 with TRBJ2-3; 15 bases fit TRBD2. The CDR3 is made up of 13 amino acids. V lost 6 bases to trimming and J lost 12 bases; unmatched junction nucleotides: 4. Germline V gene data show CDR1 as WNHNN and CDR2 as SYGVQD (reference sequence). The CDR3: CASRGLAGGRQYF. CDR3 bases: TGCGCCAGCAGGGGACTAGCGGGAGGTCGACAGTATTTT.

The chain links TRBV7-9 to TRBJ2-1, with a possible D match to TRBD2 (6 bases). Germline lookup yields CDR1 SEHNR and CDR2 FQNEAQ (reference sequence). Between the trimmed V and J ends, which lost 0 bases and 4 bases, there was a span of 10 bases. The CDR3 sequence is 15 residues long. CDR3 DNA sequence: TGTGCCAGCAGCTTAGCGGGAGGCGTGTACAATGAGCAGTTCTTC. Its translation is CASSLAGGVYNEQFF.

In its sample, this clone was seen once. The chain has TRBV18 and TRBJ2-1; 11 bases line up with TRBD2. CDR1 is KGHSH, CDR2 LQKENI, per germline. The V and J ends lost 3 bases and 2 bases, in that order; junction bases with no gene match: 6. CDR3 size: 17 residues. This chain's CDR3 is CASSPGTSGRTYNEQFF. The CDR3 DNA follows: TGTGCCAGCTCACCCGGGACTAGCGGACGTACCTACAATGAGCAGTTCTTC.